A selection of T cell receptor beta chains follows, all from one sample in a study of blood T cell repertoires in COVID-19. Only in-frame clones appear in the TCRdb table, and some are missing; sequencing was by immunoSEQ multiplex PCR. Of around 320,000 clones in the sample, around 90% were seen once. The sequencing sample was made of PBMCs or T cells enriched from blood (not recorded which). These TCRs come from a woman between 18 and 30 years old with acute COVID-19. Both conserved end residues are part of each CDR3. D genes are given only for firm matches.

>TRBD1|TRBJ1-4|TRBV4-2
CASAVGTGATNEKLFF
>NA|TRBJ1-5|TRBV28
CASNRDKYQPQHF
>NA|TRBJ1-6|TRBV19
CAAALQGGNSPLHF
>TRBD1|TRBJ1-1|TRBV5-1
CASSQGTATNTEAFF
>TRBD1|TRBJ1-5|TRBV28
CASSPPGQGGGNQPQHF
>NA|TRBJ2-4|TRBV14
CASSQVMSGYRYF
>TRBD1|TRBJ1-5|TRBV4-1
CASSQELRDRGRQPQHF
>TRBD1|TRBJ1-2|TRBV6-5
CASSTGGYYGYTF
>TRBD1|TRBJ2-6|TRBV5-1
CASSLPGQGSGANVLTF
>TRBD1|TRBJ1-1|TRBV11-2
CASSRDRNTEAFF
>NA|TRBJ2-7|TRBV6-5
CASSSPNRASSYEQYF
>TRBD1|TRBJ1-4|TRBV28
CASRPGQATEKLFF
>NA|TRBJ1-1|TRBV5-1
CASSLAVGNTEAFF
>NA|TRBJ1-2|TRBV5-1
CASSLGSGIGYTF
>NA|TRBJ1-1|TRBV2
CASRTGENTEAFF
>TRBD2|TRBJ2-1|TRBV19
CASSPQPGLAGANEQFF
>NA|TRBJ1-5|TRBV12-3/TRBV12-4
CASSSEFSQPQHF
>TRBD1|TRBJ1-5|TRBV28
CASRDSYQPQHF
>NA|TRBJ1-5|TRBV24-1
CATSDGGRAQHF